The present entry profiles one T cell receptor (beta chain) with its context. Its antigen is unknown. Sequence data for DNA of cultured CD4+ T cells were generated by the Oncomine TCR Beta short-read assay. TCRdb fed the PCR reads into MiXCR, producing one record per CDR3 protein. In the table there are some 8,100 distinct CDR3 sequences, around half of which are singletons. Germline V gene lookup returns CDR1 SGHNT and CDR2 YENEEA. The CDR3 is 12 residues long. Deletions cut 1 base from V and 4 bases from J, with 5 bases between. Treatment defined: roughly ten-day PBMC culture with coronavirus spike peptide pools or control peptides (ViraFEST assay). The record originates from a study of vaccination and CD4 T cells after COVID-19. The wider study: Samples were taken after vaccination, a median of approximately 72 days after dose two, with a range of 14 to 241. Study-wide points: Convalescent patients studied were relatively few, and early post-infection timepoints were absent.

The specimen was CD4+ T cells from blood, cultured in vitro. This chain joins TRBV11-3 and TRBJ2-7; D is unclear. The sequence was collected from a human donor who had recovered from COVID-19. The CDR3 here is CASSLVRYEQYF. CDR3 nucleotides: TGTGCCAGCAGCTTAGTCCGGTACGAGCAGTACTTC. Full variable domain (rest looked up from reference TRBV11-3 and TRBJ2-7): EAGVVQSPRYKIIEKKQPVAFWCNPISGHNTLYWYLQNLGQGPELLIRYENEEAVDDSQLPKDRFSAERLKGVDSTLKIQPAELGDSAVYLCASSLVRYEQYFGPGTRLTVT.